The rows below give T cell receptor beta chains drawn from one sample of a study of T cells after yellow fever vaccination. TCRdb reprocessed the 5' RACE reads with MiXCR, giving one entry per CDR3 protein. The table records a few hundred thousand distinct CDR3 sequences, about a sixth of them present only once. Sequencing was performed on PBMCs, taken more than 4 days after the first yellow fever vaccination. These receptor sequences come from a man between 18 and 35 years old who received the YFV17D yellow fever vaccine. CDR3s include the opening cysteine and the closing phenylalanine or tryptophan. The order of the fields is V gene, clone size, J gene, CDR3 protein. The size entry is marked missing in some rows and otherwise reads once, few, many or a size class.

v_gene: TRBV9; abundance: NA; j_gene: TRBJ2-2; CDR3aa: CASSVASGGTGELFF
v_gene: TRBV30; abundance: NA; j_gene: TRBJ1-6; CDR3aa: CAWSGGYNSPLHF
v_gene: TRBV27; abundance: NA; j_gene: TRBJ1-3; CDR3aa: CASSFTGSPGNTIYF
v_gene: TRBV2; abundance: few; j_gene: TRBJ2-1; CDR3aa: CASSEAGASYNEQFF
v_gene: TRBV11-2; abundance: NA; j_gene: TRBJ1-2; CDR3aa: CASSLAHDRGRYGYTF
v_gene: TRBV7-9; abundance: few; j_gene: TRBJ1-1; CDR3aa: CASSRNQGANTEAFF
v_gene: TRBV11-2; abundance: many; j_gene: TRBJ2-3; CDR3aa: CASSLVAPTDTQYF
v_gene: TRBV6-5; abundance: few; j_gene: TRBJ1-5; CDR3aa: CASGEPNQPQHF
v_gene: TRBV7-8; abundance: few; j_gene: TRBJ1-4; CDR3aa: CASSLTDWTTNEKLFF
v_gene: TRBV19; abundance: NA; j_gene: TRBJ2-2; CDR3aa: CATETDLGSTGELFF
v_gene: TRBV29-1; abundance: NA; j_gene: TRBJ2-5; CDR3aa: CSVRSTQETQYF
v_gene: TRBV9; abundance: once; j_gene: TRBJ2-2; CDR3aa: CATSVVGTGELFF
v_gene: TRBV24-1; abundance: NA; j_gene: TRBJ2-5; CDR3aa: CATSDWGRSSGGQETQYF
v_gene: TRBV9; abundance: NA; j_gene: TRBJ2-2; CDR3aa: CASSVENGNTGELFF
v_gene: TRBV20-1; abundance: few; j_gene: TRBJ2-1; CDR3aa: CSAIDSGSSYNEQFF
v_gene: TRBV25-1; abundance: NA; j_gene: TRBJ1-2; CDR3aa: CASNADLWGGYTF
v_gene: TRBV4-1; abundance: few; j_gene: TRBJ2-5; CDR3aa: CASSQTLVGLETQYF
v_gene: TRBV7-9; abundance: NA; j_gene: TRBJ1-1; CDR3aa: CASSSQGFKTEAFF
v_gene: TRBV4-1; abundance: few; j_gene: TRBJ2-1; CDR3aa: CASSRGGATYNEQFF
v_gene: TRBV7-8; abundance: NA; j_gene: TRBJ2-7; CDR3aa: CASSLPARGPYEQYF
v_gene: TRBV7-2; abundance: few; j_gene: TRBJ2-3; CDR3aa: CASSLASGRLEYF